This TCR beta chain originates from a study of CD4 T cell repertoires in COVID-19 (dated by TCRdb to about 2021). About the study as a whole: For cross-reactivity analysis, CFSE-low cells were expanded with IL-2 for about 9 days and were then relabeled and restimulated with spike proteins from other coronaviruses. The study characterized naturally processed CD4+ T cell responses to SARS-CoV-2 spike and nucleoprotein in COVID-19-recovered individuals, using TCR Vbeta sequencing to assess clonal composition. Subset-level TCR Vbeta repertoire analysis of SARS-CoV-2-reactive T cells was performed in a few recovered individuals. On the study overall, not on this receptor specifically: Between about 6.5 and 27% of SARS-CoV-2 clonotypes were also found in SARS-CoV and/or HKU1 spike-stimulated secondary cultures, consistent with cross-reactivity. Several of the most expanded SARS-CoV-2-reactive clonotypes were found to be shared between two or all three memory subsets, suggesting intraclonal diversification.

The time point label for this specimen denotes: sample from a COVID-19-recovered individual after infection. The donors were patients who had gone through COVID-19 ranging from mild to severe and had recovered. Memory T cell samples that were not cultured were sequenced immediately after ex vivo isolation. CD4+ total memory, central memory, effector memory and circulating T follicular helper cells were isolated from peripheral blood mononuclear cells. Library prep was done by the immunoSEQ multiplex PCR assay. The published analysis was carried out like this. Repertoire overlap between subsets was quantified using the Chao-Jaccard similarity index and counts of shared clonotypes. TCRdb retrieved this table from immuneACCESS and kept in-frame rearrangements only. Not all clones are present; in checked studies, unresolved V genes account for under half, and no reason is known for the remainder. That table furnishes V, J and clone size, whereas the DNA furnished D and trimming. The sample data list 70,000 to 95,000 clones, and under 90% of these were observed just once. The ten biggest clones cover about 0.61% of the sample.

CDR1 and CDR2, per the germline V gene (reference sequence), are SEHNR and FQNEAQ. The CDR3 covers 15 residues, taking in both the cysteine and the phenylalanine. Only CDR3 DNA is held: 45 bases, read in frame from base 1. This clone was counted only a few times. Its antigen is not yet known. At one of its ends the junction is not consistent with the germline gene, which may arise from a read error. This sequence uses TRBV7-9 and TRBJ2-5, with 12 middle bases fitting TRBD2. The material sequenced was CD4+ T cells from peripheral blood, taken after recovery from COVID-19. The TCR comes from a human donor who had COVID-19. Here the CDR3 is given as CASRLGLAGQETQYF. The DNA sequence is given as TGTGCCAGCAGATTAGGACTAGCGGGACAAGAGACCCAGTACTTC.